The entry that follows covers one T cell receptor beta chain sequence. These data come from a study of blood T cell repertoires in COVID-19. About the study: Specimens from acute and convalescent COVID-19 originated in the United States, Italy and Spain.

Original analysis: For nucleated cells, counts were estimated from reference gene primer amplification. The repertoire was sequenced with immunoSEQ multiplex PCR; TCRdb's copy has only in-frame clones and lacks some. The D gene and trimming were derived from the DNA, and the V and J assignments and clone size from that table. Among about 56,000 clones listed, 70% to 90% were seen once. Germline loops: CDR1 MNHEY, CDR2 SMNVEV (reference sequence). Trimming took off 6 bases at V and 5 bases at J, with 22 bases between the two ends. The CDR3 length is 16 residues. Sequenced sample: peripheral blood. The V and J genes are TRBV27 and TRBJ1-1; D is unresolved. The receptor was derived from a human donor in a cohort sampled during active COVID-19. CDR3 DNA sequence: TGTGCCAGCAGAACACCCACCGCGGGCATGATGACTGAAGCTTTCTTT. Protein sequence: CASRTPTAGMMTEAFF.